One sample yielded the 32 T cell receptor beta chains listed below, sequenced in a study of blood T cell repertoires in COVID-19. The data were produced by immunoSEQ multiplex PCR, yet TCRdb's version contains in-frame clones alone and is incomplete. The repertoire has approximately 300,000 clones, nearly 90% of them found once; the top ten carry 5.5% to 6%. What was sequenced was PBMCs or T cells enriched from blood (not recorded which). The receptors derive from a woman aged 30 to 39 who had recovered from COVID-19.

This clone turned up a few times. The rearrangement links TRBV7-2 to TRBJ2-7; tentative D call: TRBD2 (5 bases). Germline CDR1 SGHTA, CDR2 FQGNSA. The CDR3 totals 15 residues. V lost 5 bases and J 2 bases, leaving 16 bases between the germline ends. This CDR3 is CASSPWAGGTYEQYF. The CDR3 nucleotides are TGTGCCAGCAGCCCCTGGGCGGGCGGCACCTACGAGCAGTACTTC.

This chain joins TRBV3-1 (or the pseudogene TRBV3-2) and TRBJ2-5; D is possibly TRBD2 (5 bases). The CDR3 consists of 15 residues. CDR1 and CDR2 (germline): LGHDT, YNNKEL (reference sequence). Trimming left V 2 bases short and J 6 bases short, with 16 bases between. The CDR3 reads CASSQRPDSVKTQYF. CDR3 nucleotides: TGTGCCAGCAGCCAACGACCGGACTCGGTGAAGACCCAGTACTTC.

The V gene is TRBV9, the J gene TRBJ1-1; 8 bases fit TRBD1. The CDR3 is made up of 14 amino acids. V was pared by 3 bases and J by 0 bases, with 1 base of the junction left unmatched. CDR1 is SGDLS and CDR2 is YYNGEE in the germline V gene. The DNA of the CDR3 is TGTGCCAGCAGCGGACAGGGGATGAACACTGAAGCTTTCTTT. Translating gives CASSGQGMNTEAFF.

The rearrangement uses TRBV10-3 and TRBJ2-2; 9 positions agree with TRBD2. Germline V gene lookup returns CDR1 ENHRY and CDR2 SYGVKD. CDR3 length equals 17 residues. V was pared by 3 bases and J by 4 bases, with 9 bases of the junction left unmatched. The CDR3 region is CAISDPLAGPATGELFF. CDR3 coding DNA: TGTGCCATCAGTGACCCCCTAGCGGGGCCCGCCACCGGGGAGCTGTTTTTT.

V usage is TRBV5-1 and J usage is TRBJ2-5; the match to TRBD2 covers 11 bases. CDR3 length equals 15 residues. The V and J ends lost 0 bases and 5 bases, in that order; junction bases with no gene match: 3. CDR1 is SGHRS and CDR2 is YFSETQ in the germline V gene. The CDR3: CASSLEPSGRETQYF. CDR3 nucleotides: TGCGCCAGCAGCTTGGAGCCTAGCGGGAGGGAGACCCAGTACTTC.

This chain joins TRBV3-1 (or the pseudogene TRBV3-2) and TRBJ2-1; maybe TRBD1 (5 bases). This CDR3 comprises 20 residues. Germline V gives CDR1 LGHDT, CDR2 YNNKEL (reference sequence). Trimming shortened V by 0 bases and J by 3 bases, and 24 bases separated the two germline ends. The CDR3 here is CASSQDQGSVKGLLYNEQFF. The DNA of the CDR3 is TGTGCCAGCAGCCAAGATCAGGGCAGCGTTAAAGGGCTTCTCTACAATGAGCAGTTCTTC.

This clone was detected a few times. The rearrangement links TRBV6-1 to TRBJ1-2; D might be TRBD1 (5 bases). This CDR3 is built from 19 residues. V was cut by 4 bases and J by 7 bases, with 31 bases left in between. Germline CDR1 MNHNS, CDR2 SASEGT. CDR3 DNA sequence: TGTGCCAGCAGTGTGAACCTCGCATTCCCGACAGCGCGCCCGGGTGGCTACACCTTC. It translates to CASSVNLAFPTARPGGYTF.

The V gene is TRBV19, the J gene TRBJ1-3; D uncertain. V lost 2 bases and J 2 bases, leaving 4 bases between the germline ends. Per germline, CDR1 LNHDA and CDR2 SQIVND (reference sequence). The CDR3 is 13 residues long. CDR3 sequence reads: CASSILAGNTIYF. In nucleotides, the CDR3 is TGTGCCAGTAGTATACTAGCTGGAAACACCATATATTTT.

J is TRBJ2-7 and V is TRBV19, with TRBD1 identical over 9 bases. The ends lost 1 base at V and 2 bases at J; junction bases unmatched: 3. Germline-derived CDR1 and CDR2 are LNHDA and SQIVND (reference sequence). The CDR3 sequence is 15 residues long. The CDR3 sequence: CASSIGDRATYEQYF. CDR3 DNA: TGTGCCAGTAGTATAGGGGACAGGGCCACCTACGAGCAGTACTTC.

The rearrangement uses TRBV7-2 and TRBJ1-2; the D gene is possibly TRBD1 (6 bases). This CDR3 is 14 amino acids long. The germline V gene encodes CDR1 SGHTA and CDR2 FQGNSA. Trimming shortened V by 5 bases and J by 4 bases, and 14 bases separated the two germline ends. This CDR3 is CASSRDRFGYGYTF. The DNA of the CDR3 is TGTGCCAGCAGCCGTGACAGGTTCGGCTATGGCTACACCTTC. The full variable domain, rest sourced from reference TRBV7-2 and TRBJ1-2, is GAGVSQSPSNKVTEKGKDVELRCDPISGHTALYWYRQSLGQGLEFLIYFQGNSAPDKSGLPSDRFSAERTGGSVSTLTIQRTQQEDSAVYLCASSRDRFGYGYTFGSGTRLTVV.

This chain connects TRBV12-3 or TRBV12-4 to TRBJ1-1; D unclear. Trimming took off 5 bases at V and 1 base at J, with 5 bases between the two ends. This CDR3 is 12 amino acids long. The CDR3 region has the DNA TGTGCCAGCAGTCCCCAGAACACTGAAGCTTTCTTT. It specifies CASSPQNTEAFF.

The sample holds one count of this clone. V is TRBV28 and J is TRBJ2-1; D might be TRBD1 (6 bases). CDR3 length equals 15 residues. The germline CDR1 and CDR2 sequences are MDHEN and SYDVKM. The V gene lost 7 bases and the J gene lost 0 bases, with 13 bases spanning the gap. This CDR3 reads CASTKRGSSYNEQFF. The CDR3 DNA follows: TGTGCCAGCACTAAGAGGGGGAGCTCCTACAATGAGCAGTTCTTC.

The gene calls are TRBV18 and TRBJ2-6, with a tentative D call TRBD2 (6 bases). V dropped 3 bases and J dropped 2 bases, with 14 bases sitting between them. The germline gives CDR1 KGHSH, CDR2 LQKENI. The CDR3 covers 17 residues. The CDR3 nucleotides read TGTGCCAGCTCACCCTCAGGGAGGTCCCCTGGGGCCAACGTCCTGACTTTC. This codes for CASSPSGRSPGANVLTF.

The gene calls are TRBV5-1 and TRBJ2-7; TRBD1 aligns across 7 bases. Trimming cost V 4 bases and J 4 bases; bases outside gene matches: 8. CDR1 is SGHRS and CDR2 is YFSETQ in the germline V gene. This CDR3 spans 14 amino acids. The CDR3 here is CASSQGTANYEQYF. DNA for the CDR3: TGCGCCAGCAGCCAAGGGACAGCGAATTACGAGCAGTACTTC.

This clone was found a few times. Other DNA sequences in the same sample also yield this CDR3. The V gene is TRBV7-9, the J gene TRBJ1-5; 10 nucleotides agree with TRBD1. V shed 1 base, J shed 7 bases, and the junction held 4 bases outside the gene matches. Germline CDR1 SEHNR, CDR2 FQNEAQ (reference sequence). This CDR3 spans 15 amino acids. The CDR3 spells CASSLGDRGGQPQHF. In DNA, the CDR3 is TGTGCCAGCAGCTTAGGGGACAGGGGTGGACAGCCCCAGCATTTT. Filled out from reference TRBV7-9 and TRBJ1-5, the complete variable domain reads DTGVSQNPRHKITKRGQNVTFRCDPISEHNRLYWYRQTLGQGPEFLTYFQNEAQLEKSRLLSDRFSAERPKGSFSTLEIQRTEQGDSAMYLCASSLGDRGGQPQHFGDGTRLSIL.

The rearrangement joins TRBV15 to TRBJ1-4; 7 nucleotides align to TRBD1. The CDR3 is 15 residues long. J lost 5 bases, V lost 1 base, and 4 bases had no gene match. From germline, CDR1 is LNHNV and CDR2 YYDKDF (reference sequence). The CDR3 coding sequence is TGTGCCACCAGCAGAGCCGGGACAGAGAATGAAAAACTGTTTTTT. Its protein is CATSRAGTENEKLFF.

The CDR3 is CAVYSRDRDTGELFF. The CDR3 nucleotides read TGTGCCGTATACTCCCGGGACAGAGACACCGGGGAGCTGTTTTTT. The chain uses TRBV2 and TRBJ2-2, with 7 nucleotides matching TRBD1. Germline CDR1 and CDR2: SNHLY and FYNNEI. The CDR3 runs 15 residues. V shed 11 bases and J 3 bases; nucleotides not matched to a gene: 12.

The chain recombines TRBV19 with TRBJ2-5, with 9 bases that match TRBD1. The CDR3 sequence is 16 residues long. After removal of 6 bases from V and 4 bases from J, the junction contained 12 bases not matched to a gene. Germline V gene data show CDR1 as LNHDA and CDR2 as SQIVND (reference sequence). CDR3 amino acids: CASSSGDRAPGETQYF. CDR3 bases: TGTGCCAGTAGCAGCGGGGACAGGGCCCCTGGAGAGACCCAGTACTTC.

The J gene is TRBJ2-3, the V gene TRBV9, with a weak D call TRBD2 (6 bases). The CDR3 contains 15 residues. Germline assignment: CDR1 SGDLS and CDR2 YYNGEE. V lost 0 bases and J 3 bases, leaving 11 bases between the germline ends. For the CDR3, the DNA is TGTGCCAGCAGCGTAGCTAGCGTTCCTACAGATACGCAGTATTTT. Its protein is CASSVASVPTDTQYF.

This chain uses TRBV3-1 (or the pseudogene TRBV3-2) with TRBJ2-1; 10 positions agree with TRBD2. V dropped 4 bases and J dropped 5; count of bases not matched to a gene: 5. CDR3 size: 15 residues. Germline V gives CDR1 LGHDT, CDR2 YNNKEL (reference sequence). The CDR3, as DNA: TGTGCCAGCAGCCGGGCTAGCGGGGGCAACAATGAGCAGTTCTTC. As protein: CASSRASGGNNEQFF.

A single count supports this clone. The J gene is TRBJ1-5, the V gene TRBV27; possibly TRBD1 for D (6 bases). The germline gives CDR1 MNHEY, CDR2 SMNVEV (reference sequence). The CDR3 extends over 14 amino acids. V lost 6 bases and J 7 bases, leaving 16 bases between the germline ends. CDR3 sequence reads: CASSPGGAGQPQHF. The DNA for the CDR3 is TGTGCCAGCAGCCCTGGGGGGGCAGGCCAGCCCCAGCATTTT.

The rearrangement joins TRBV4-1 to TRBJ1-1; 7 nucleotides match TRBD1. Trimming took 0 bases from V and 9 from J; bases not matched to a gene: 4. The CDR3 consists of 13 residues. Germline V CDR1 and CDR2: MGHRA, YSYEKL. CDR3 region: CASSQDRGYQAFF. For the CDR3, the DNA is TGCGCCAGCAGCCAAGACAGGGGGTACCAAGCTTTCTTT.

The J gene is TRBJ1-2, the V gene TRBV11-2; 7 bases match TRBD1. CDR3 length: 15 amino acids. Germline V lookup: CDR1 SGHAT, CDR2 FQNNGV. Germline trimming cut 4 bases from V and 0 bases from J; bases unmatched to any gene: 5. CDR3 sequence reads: CASSSDRASNYGYTF. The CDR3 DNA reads TGTGCCAGCAGCTCCGACAGGGCGTCTAACTATGGCTACACCTTC.

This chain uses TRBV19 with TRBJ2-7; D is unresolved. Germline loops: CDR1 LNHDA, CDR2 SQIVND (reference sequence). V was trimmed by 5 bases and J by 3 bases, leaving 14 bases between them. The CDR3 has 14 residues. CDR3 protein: CASSVAVPRYEQYF. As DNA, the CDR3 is TGTGCCAGTAGTGTGGCAGTGCCCCGCTACGAGCAGTACTTC.

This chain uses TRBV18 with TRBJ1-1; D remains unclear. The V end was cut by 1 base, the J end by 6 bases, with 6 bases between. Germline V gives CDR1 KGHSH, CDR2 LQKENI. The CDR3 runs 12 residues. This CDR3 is CASSPRAAEAFF. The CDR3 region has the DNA TGTGCCAGCTCACCACGGGCAGCTGAAGCTTTCTTT.

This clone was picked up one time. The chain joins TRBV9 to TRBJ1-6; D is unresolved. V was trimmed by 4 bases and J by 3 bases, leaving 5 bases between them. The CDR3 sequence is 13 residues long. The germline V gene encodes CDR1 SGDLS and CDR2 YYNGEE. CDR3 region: CASSLYYNSPLHF. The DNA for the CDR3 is TGTGCCAGCAGCCTCTACTATAATTCACCCCTCCACTTT.

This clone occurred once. CDR3 sequence reads: CASSQVQRGRTGELFF. Here the CDR3 DNA reads TGCGCCAGCAGCCAAGTCCAGCGGGGGCGCACCGGGGAGCTGTTTTTT. The rearrangement joins TRBV4-1 to TRBJ2-2, with 8 bases fitting TRBD2. CDR1 and CDR2 from the germline V gene are MGHRA and YSYEKL. V lost 1 base to trimming and J lost 4 bases; unmatched junction nucleotides: 5. CDR3 size: 16 residues.

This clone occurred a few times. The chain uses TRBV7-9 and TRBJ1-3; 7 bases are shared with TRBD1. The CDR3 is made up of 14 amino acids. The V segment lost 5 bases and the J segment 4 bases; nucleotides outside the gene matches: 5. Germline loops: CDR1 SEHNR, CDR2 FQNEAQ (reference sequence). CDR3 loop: CASSLQGWGNTIYF. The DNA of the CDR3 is TGTGCCAGCAGCCTACAGGGGTGGGGAAACACCATATATTTT.

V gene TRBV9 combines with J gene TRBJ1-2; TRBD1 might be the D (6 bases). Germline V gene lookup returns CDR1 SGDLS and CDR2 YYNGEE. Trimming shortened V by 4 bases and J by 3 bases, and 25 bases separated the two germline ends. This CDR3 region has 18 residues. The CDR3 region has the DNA TGTGCCAGCAGCTTAGACCCCGAGGGGGGGTCGGGTGACTATGGCTACACCTTC. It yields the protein CASSLDPEGGSGDYGYTF.

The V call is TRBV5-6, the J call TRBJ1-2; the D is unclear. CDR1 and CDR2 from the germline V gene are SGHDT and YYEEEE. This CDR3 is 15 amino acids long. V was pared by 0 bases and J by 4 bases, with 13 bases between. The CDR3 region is CASSLDPYLSYGYTF. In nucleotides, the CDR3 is TGTGCCAGCAGCTTGGATCCGTACTTGAGCTATGGCTACACCTTC.

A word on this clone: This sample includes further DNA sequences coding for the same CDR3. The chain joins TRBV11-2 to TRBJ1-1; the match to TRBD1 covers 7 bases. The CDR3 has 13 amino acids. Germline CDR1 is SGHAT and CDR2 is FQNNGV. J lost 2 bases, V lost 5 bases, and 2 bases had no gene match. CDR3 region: CASSRQGNTEAFF. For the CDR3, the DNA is TGTGCCAGCAGCCGACAGGGAAACACTGAAGCTTTCTTT.

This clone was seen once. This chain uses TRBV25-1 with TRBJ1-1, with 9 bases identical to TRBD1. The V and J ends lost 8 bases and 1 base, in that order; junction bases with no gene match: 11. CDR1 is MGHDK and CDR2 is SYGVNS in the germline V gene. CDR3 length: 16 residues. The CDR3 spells CASRALGQGPNTEAFF. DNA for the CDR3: TGTGCCAGCCGTGCCTTGGGACAGGGACCGAACACTGAAGCTTTCTTT.